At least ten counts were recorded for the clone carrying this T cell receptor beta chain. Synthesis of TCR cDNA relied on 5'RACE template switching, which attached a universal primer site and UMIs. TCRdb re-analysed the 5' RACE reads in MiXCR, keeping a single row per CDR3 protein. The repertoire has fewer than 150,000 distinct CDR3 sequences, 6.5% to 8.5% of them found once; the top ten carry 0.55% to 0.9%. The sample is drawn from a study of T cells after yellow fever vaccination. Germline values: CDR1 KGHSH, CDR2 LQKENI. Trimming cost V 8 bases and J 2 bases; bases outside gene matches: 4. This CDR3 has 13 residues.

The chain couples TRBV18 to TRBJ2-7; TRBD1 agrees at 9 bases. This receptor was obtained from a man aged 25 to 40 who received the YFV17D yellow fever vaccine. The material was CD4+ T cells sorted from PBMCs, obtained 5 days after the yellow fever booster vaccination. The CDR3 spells CASLDRGTYEQYF. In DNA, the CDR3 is TGTGCCAGCCTCGACAGGGGGACCTACGAGCAGTACTTC.